This T cell receptor (beta chain) was captured in a study of shared clonotypes between healthy human individuals. Study-level information: CD4 naive and memory got three plates each, CD8 naive two, CD8 memory one. Whole-study results and caveats: Unshared clonotypes carried lower generation probabilities than those common to all four donors. Few donors restricted represented genetic and exposure-history diversity.

TCRdb's copy holds only in-frame clones and misses some; the assay was immunoSEQ multiplex PCR. The repertoire holds roughly 2.1 million clones, with approximately 94% as singletons. About this clone itself: Antigen: not known.

CDR3 length: 18 residues. Germline CDR1 and CDR2: SGHRS and YFSETQ. The V end was cut by 4 bases, the J end by 0 bases, with 17 bases between. Naive CD8 cells lacked CD45RO, underwent positive selection for CCR7 and left out terminally differentiated effector memory CD45RA+ cells. J is TRBJ2-6 and V is TRBV5-1; unclear D gene. Sample: naive CD8+ T cells from PBMCs. The TCR originated in a man younger than 35 in good health. Some clones in this sample may be carry-over from other donors' samples. CDR3 sequence: CASSKHKDGFSGANVLTF. DNA of the CDR3: TGCGCCAGCAGCAAGCACAAGGACGGGTTCTCTGGGGCCAACGTCCTGACTTTC.